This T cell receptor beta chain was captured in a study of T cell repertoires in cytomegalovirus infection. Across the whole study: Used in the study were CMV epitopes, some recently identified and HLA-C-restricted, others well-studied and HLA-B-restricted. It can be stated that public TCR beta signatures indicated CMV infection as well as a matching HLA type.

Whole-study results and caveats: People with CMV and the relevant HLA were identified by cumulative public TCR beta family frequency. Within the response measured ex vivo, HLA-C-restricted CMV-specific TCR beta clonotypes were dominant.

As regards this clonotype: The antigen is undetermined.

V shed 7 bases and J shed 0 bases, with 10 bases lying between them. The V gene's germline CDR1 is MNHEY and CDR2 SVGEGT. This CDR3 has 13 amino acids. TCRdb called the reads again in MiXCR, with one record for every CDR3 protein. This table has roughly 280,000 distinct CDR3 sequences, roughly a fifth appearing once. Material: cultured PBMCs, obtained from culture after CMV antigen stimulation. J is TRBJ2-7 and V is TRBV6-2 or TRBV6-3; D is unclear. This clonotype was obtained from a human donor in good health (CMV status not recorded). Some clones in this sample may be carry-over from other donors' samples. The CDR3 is CASTPSSSYEQYV. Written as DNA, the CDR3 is TGTGCCAGCACCCCGAGTTCCTCCTACGAGCAGTACGTC.